The 9 T cell receptor beta chains given below trace back to one sample, sequenced in a study of T-cell memory formation after mild COVID-19. MiXCR, applied by TCRdb to the 5' RACE reads, yields one record per CDR3 protein. The sample consists of some 180,000 distinct CDR3 sequences, about a fifth of them appearing once. Sequenced material: PBMCs or a T cell subset sorted from them (not recorded which). These receptors all stem from a man in his late teens or twenties who had mild COVID-19 (a few samples of this study predate the infection). Cell type and time point are not known.

The gene calls are TRBV11-3 and TRBJ2-2; no clear D. Trimming shortened V by 0 bases and J by 3 bases, and 5 bases separated the two germline ends. CDR1 and CDR2 (germline): SGHNT, YENEEA. This CDR3 comprises 14 residues. The CDR3 loop reads CASSLDGHTGELFF. In nucleotides, the CDR3 is TGTGCCAGCAGCTTAGATGGTCACACCGGGGAGCTGTTTTTT.

This clonotype was recorded a few times. The chain carries TRBV6-5 and TRBJ2-5; unclear D gene. The germline V gene has CDR1 MNHEY and CDR2 SVGAGI. Deletions cut 8 bases from V and 5 bases from J, with 6 bases between. The CDR3 is 10 amino acids. The CDR3 is CASGLETQYF. In DNA form, the CDR3 reads TGTGCCAGCGGCCTGGAGACCCAGTACTTC.

This clonotype has only a few counts. Relative to the germline gene, one junction end is altered; a read error may explain this. The chain couples TRBV29-1 to TRBJ1-1, with 7 bases identical to TRBD1. The CDR3 consists of 10 residues. Germline V gene lookup returns CDR1 SQVTM and CDR2 ANQGSEA. CDR3 in DNA: TGCAGCGTTGCCGAGATCGGGACAGAATTT. This encodes CSVAEIGTEF.

This clonotype was seen a few times. The rearrangement links TRBV10-3 to TRBJ2-6; 9 bases fit TRBD1. Germline V gene sequence: CDR1 ENHRY, CDR2 SYGVKD. CDR3 length equals 17 residues. V lost 6 bases, J lost 0 bases, and 6 bases stayed unmatched. CDR3 protein: CAISLGTGHSGANVLTF. The CDR3 DNA reads TGTGCCATCAGCCTTGGGACAGGGCACTCTGGGGCCAACGTCCTGACTTTC.

Only a few counts were recorded for this clonotype. The rearrangement links TRBV20-1 to TRBJ1-1; a possible D gene is TRBD1 (5 bases). Germline assignment: CDR1 DFQATT and CDR2 SNEGSKA (reference sequence). Trimming cost V 1 base and J 1 base, with 13 bases left between them. This CDR3 region has 15 residues. CDR3 sequence: CSARGAGSGNTEAFF. The CDR3 DNA reads TGCAGTGCTAGAGGGGCAGGGTCGGGGAACACTGAAGCTTTCTTT.

The V and J genes are TRBV6-5 and TRBJ1-5, with TRBD1 identical over 8 bases. Looked up from germline, CDR1 is MNHEY and CDR2 is SVGAGI. Trimming took 5 bases from V and 0 from J; bases not matched to a gene: 6. The CDR3 is 16 amino acids. This CDR3 reads CASSKDRDYSNQPQHF. DNA for the CDR3: TGTGCCAGCAGTAAGGACAGGGACTATAGCAATCAGCCCCAGCATTTT.

The V gene is TRBV21-1, the J gene TRBJ2-7; the table's D call, TRBD2, was not checked against the DNA. TRBV21-1 has pseudogene status. There are 16 residues in the CDR3. Here the CDR3 DNA reads TGTGCCAGCAGCAAAGAGGTAGCGGGGGTCCCCTACGAGCAGTACGTC. Translation gives CASSKEVAGVPYEQYV.

CDR3 DNA: TGTGCCAGCTCACCACTCAAGGGTGGGTACACTGAAGCTTTCTTT. Translation: CASSPLKGGYTEAFF. The genes are TRBV18 and TRBJ1-1; D not resolved. Trimming stripped 1 base from V and 3 bases from J, with 12 bases between. Per the germline V gene, CDR1 is KGHSH and CDR2 is LQKENI. The length of the CDR3 is 15 residues.

This chain connects TRBV5-1 to TRBJ2-5, with D possibly being TRBD1 (5 bases). V lost 0 bases to trimming and J lost 5 bases, with 14 bases between them. This CDR3 comprises 15 residues. Germline CDR1 and CDR2: SGHRS and YFSETQ. The CDR3 reads CASSLGGHPGETQYF. The CDR3 DNA sequence: TGCGCCAGCAGCTTGGGGGGCCACCCTGGTGAGACCCAGTACTTC.